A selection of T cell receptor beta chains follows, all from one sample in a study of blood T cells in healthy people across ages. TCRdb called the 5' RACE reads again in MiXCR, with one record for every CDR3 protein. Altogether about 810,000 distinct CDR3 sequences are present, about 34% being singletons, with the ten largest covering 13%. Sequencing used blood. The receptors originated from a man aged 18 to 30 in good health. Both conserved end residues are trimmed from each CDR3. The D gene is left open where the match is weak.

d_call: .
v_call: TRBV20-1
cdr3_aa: SASPGYGYGYT

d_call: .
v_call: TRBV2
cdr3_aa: ASGNLALGGNIQY

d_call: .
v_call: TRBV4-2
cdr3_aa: ASSIQGPGGAF

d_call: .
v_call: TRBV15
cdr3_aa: ATSRVANEKLF

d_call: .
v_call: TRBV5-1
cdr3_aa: ASSSRNRVSPLH

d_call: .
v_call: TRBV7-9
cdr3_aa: ASSLVESVPDYT

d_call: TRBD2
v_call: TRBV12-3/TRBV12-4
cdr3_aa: ASSERLAGLYNEQF

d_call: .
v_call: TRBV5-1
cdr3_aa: ASSFEPNQPQH

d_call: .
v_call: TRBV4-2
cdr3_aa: ASSQLQQPPINGYT

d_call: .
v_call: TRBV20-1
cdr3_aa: SAIRDANQPQH

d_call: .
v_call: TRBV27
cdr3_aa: ASSLLGGLYEQY

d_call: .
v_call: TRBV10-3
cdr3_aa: AIRTSGENTEAF

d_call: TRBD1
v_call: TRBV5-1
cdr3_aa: ASSVDLARGQY

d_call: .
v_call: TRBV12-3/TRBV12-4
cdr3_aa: ASSLQVTPGLSNQPQH

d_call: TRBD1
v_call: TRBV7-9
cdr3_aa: ASSQQGARTEAF

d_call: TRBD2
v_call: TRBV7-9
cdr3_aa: ASSSTSGDQY

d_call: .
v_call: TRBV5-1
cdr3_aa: ASSRGSGGDGYT

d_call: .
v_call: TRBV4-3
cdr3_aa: ASSQDWGVGDYGYT

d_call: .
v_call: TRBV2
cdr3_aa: ASSEAGGGSSYEQY

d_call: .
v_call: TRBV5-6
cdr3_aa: ASSSTSSLEY

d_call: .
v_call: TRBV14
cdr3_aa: ASSHYNEQY

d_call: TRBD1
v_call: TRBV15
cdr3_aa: ATSRPGQGYNEQF

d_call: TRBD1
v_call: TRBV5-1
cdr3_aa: ASTRTGRSETQY

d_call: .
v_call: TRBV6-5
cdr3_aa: ASSDGTPYEQY

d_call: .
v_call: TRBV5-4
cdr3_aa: ASSKQGTDTGELF

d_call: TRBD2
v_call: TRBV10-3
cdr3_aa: AISGAGTSGTAYEQY

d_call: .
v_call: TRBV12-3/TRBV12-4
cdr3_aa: ASSPGTSIQY

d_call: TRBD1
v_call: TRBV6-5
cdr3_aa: ASSGTAKQETQY

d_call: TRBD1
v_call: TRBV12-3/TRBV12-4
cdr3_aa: ASSVQGAHYGYT

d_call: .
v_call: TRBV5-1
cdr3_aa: ASSPGEGTYNEQF

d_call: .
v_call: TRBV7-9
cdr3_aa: ASSASTNEKLF

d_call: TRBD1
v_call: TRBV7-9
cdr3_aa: ASSLGQSSRTQY

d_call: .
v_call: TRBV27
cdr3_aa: ASSLSLGGGLRQF

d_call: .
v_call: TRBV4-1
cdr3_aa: ASSPPSDLALVAKNIQY

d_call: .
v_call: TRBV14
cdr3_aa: ASSQGSGSGETQY

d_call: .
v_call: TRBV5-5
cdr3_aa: ASSWDSPLH

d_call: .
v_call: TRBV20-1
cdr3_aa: SAPRFDPEMNTEAF

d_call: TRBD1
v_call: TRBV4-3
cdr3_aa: ASSQELRLGQNPYEQY

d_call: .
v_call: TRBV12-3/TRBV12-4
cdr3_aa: ASSLRDVAWDTQY

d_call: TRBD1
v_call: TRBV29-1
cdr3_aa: SVEVGQGGTNEKLF

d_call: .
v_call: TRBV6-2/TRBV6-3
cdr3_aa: ASNPGGDEQY

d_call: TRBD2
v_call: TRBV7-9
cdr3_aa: ASSFPTKREGGEQF

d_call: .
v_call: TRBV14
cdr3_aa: ASSRPRRRGGTDTQY

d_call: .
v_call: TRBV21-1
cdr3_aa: ASSKRGRAYGYT

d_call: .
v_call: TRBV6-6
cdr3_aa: ASSFRGYSNQPQH

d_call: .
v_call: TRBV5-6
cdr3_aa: ASSNTGRLEAF

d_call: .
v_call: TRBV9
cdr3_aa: ASGGRNYEQY

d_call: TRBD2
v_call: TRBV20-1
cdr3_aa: SARHPGLAGDTQY

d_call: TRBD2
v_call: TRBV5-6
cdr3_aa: ASSVGGVLDEQF

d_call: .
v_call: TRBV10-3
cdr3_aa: AISEAGGMDGYT

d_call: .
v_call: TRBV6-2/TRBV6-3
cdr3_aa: ASSFSRSMRSDTQY

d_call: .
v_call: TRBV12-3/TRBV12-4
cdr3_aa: ASTLGGVGEAF

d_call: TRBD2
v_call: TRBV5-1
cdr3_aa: ASSLGWGAGVIYNEQY

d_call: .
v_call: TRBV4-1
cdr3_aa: ASSPPGLWEGGNQPQH

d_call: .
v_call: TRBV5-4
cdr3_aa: ASSVVTAQETQY

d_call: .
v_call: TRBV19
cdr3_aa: ASSIGLTYEQY